This T cell receptor beta chain was observed in a study of blood T cell repertoires in COVID-19. This clone was picked up one time. V dropped 5 bases and J dropped 5 bases, with 19 bases sitting between them. The CDR3 is 16 amino acids. Germline CDR1 reads MDHEN; CDR2 reads SYDVKM. Profiled with immunoSEQ multiplex PCR; TCRdb holds only in-frame clones, not every one. This repertoire shows around 100,000 clones, approximately 92% found once; its top ten account for over 5.5%. The sequence came from a man over 45 with active COVID-19. The rearrangement joins TRBV28 to TRBJ1-5; tentatively, D is TRBD1 (5 bases). Sequencing input: peripheral blood. CDR3 DNA: TGTGCCAGCAGTATACAGGCTTGGCTACACGATCAGCCCCAGCATTTT. It specifies CASSIQAWLHDQPQHF. The complete variable domain, with remaining parts taken from reference TRBV28 and TRBJ1-5, reads DVKVTQSSRYLVKRTGEKVFLECVQDMDHENMFWYRQDPGLGLRLIYFSYDVKMKEKGDIPEGYSVSREKKERFSLILESASTNQTSMYLCASSIQAWLHDQPQHFGDGTRLSIL.